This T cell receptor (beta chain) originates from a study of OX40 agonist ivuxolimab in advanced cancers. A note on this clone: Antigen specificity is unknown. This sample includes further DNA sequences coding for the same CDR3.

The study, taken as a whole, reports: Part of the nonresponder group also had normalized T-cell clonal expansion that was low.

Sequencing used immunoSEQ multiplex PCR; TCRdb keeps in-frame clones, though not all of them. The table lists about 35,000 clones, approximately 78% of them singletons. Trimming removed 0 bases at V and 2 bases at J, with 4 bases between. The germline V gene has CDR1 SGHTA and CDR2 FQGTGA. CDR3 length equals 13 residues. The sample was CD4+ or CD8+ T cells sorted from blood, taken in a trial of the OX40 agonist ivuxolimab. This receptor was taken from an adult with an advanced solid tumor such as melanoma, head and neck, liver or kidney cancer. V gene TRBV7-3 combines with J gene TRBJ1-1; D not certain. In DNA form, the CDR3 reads TGTGCCAGCAGCTTAACGCCTAACACTGAAGCTTTCTTT. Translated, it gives CASSLTPNTEAFF.